The T cell receptor beta chain described here comes from a study of T cell responses to AZD1222 COVID-19 vaccine. The wider study: Pooled in the analysis were second doses at about 4 or about 12 weeks. Findings and limits, study-wide: None of the repertoires were sampled until the peak T cell response had passed. Clonal diversity was possibly underestimated; the donors were predominantly white British and more often female. As reported, nearly half of all spike-specific TCRs target variant regions that are unmutated.

Germline CDR1 is MDHEN and CDR2 is SYDVKM. The V and J ends lost 7 bases and 7 bases respectively, with 14 bases between them. The CDR3 length is 13 residues. With respect to this clone: Its antigen is unidentified.

TCRdb's copy holds only in-frame clones and misses some; the assay was immunoSEQ multiplex PCR. The sample has about 83,000 clones, 75% to 90% seen once. The rearrangement joins TRBV28 to TRBJ1-5; maybe TRBD1 (6 bases). This TCR was sampled from an adult in good health. The material was peripheral blood, obtained on day 0 of AZD1222 vaccination. The CDR3 protein is CASMSGVKQPQHF. The CDR3 coding sequence is TGTGCCAGCATGTCAGGGGTGAAGCAGCCCCAGCATTTT.